This passage covers 17 T cell receptor beta chains from one sample sequenced in a study of CD8+ T cells in alopecia areata (dated by TCRdb to 2017 to 2018). In light of the paper, this sample's time point label describes: more than three weeks on oral tofacitinib. Reading the label with the study, this specimen's treatment or condition is: oral pan-JAK inhibitor, 5-10 mg twice daily. The library was obtained by the immunoSEQ multiplex PCR assay. To provide template for TCR sequencing, every sample had RNA extracted and reverse transcribed into cDNA. This is the immuneACCESS table as TCRdb keeps it, with only in-frame sequences that have V and J called. A part of the clones is gone; compared with another copy, unresolved V genes explain less than half, and the rest is unexplained. Across this sample there are 110,000 to 150,000 clones, with roughly nine tenths seen only once. Under 15% of the sample lies in the top ten.

Sequences were derived from CD8+ T cells sorted from blood, sampled at week 4, from a patient treated with tofacitinib. The receptors shown here come from a human donor with alopecia areata.

This chain links TRBV7-3 with TRBJ2-7; 10 nucleotides align to TRBD2. The CDR3 has 19 residues. The germline CDR1 and CDR2 sequences are SGHTA and FQGTGA. J lost 2 bases, V lost 5 bases, and 18 bases had no gene match. CDR3 amino acids: CASSPEDGGRLAGAYEQYF. For the CDR3, the DNA is TGTGCCAGCAGCCCAGAGGATGGTGGGCGACTAGCGGGCGCCTACGAGCAGTACTTC.

This chain connects TRBV5-4 to TRBJ2-7, with 8 bases identical to TRBD1. V lost 3 bases to trimming and J lost 5 bases; unmatched junction nucleotides: 4. From germline, CDR1 is SGHNT and CDR2 YYREEE (reference sequence). The CDR3 consists of 13 residues. The CDR3 bases are TGTGCCAGCAGCTCGACAGGGGAAGACGAGCAGTACTTC. It codes for CASSSTGEDEQYF.

The chain has TRBV29-1 and TRBJ2-3, with 11 bases lining up with TRBD2. The CDR3 extends over 16 amino acids. Losses at the gene ends were 7 bases for V and 3 bases for J; bases not matched to a gene: 12. The germline V gene has CDR1 SQVTM and CDR2 ANQGSEA. CDR3 nucleotides: TGCAGCGCCCAAGCCGAGTTAGCGGGAGGGACAGATACGCAGTATTTT. Its translation is CSAQAELAGGTDTQYF.

The chain has TRBV5-4 and TRBJ2-1; no definite D call. CDR1 is SGHNT, CDR2 YYREEE, per germline (reference sequence). This CDR3 contains 16 residues. V shed 0 bases and J shed 5 bases, with 15 bases lying between them. CDR3 nucleotide sequence: TGTGCCAGCAGCTTGGGGTACCCCTCCGGGCACAATGAGCAGTTCTTC. It codes for CASSLGYPSGHNEQFF.

The chain employs TRBV19 and TRBJ1-2; tentative D call: TRBD1 (5 bases). The CDR3 has 15 amino acids. CDR1 is LNHDA and CDR2 is SQIVND in the germline V gene (reference sequence). V was cut by 4 bases and J by 8 bases, with 20 bases left in between. The CDR3 DNA follows: TGTGCCAGTAGTACTCTGCCAGGACAAGGAGAAGGCTACACCTTC. It yields the protein CASSTLPGQGEGYTF.

The table lists this clone with a few counts. The V and J genes are TRBV4-1 and TRBJ2-4, with no clear D. CDR3 length: 15 residues. Trimming took off 2 bases at V and 10 bases at J, with 18 bases between the two ends. CDR1 and CDR2 from the germline V gene are MGHRA and YSYEKL. In DNA, the CDR3 is TGCGCCAGCAGCCAACTTTCGGTCTCCGAGGAGATTCAGTACTTC. Translation: CASSQLSVSEEIQYF.

DNA for the CDR3: TGTGCCAGCAGCTTAGACATTGGCCCGGGGGGCACAGATACGCAGTATTTT. It translates to CASSLDIGPGGTDTQYF. The chain uses TRBV7-9 and TRBJ2-3, with D possibly matching TRBD2 (6 bases). Germline V gene data show CDR1 as SEHNR and CDR2 as FQNEAQ (reference sequence). Trimming stripped 1 base from V and 1 base from J, with 15 bases between. This CDR3 has 17 residues.

The rearrangement uses TRBV5-1 and TRBJ2-2; 7 positions agree with TRBD1. The CDR3 has 16 residues. Per the germline V gene, CDR1 is SGHRS and CDR2 is YFSETQ. The J segment lost 2 bases and the V segment lost 3 bases, leaving 7 bases of the junction unmatched. CDR3 in amino acids: CASSYGTADNTGELFF. The CDR3 coding sequence is TGCGCCAGCAGCTACGGGACAGCCGATAACACCGGGGAGCTGTTTTTT.

J is TRBJ2-7 and V is TRBV27; D unclear. Germline assignment: CDR1 MNHEY and CDR2 SMNVEV (reference sequence). The CDR3 is made up of 12 amino acids. V was clipped by 4 bases and J by 2 bases, with 6 bases between them. The DNA for the CDR3 is TGTGCCAGCAGTTCCGAGACCTACGAGCAGTACTTC. Its translation is CASSSETYEQYF.

This chain uses TRBV29-1 with TRBJ2-2; no firm D call. The CDR3 is 11 amino acids. Trimming pared 5 bases from V and 1 base from J, leaving 2 bases between. Germline-derived CDR1 and CDR2 are SQVTM and ANQGSEA. The CDR3 loop reads CSVLNTGELFF. The DNA of the CDR3 is TGCAGCGTTCTGAACACCGGGGAGCTGTTTTTT.

The chain combines TRBV7-9 with TRBJ2-3; 7 bases fit TRBD1. CDR1 and CDR2 from the germline V gene are SEHNR and FQNEAQ (reference sequence). V gave up 5 bases and J gave up 2 bases; unmatched junction bases: 13. The CDR3 totals 17 residues. CDR3 protein: CASSLGTVSRNTDTQYF. CDR3 DNA sequence: TGTGCCAGCAGCCTCGGGACAGTCTCCCGTAACACAGATACGCAGTATTTT. Full variable domain (rest looked up from reference TRBV7-9 and TRBJ2-3): DTGVSQNPRHKITKRGQNVTFRCDPISEHNRLYWYRQTLGQGPEFLTYFQNEAQLEKSRLLSDRFSAERPKGSFSTLEIQRTEQGDSAMYLCASSLGTVSRNTDTQYFGPGTRLTVL.

The chain employs TRBV29-1 and TRBJ2-2; D unresolved. Looked up from germline, CDR1 is SQVTM and CDR2 is ANQGSEA. The CDR3 loop spans 12 amino acids. Trimming pared 7 bases from V and 3 bases from J, leaving 9 bases between. CDR3 DNA sequence: TGCAGCGCCGATGACTACACCGGGGAGCTGTTTTTT. The encoded protein is CSADDYTGELFF.

This sequence joins TRBV7-5 and TRBJ2-1; the DNA was not compared with TRBD2, the D call given in the table. TRBV7-5 is assigned pseudogene status. This CDR3 is built from 13 residues. CDR3 in amino acids: CVSSLTGNNEQFF. The CDR3, as DNA: TGTGTCAGCAGCTTAACGGGAAACAATGAGCAGTTCTTC.

In this sample, this clone turned up once. The V and J genes are TRBV7-8 and TRBJ2-5, with D possibly matching TRBD1 (6 bases). V was pared by 4 bases and J by 4 bases, with 22 bases between. CDR3 size: 17 residues. Germline values: CDR1 SGHVS, CDR2 FQNEAQ. The CDR3 here is CASSYRPGAPLSETQYF. The CDR3 DNA follows: TGTGCCAGCAGCTACAGGCCAGGGGCACCTCTTTCAGAGACCCAGTACTTC.

The rearrangement links TRBV5-6 to TRBJ2-2; maybe TRBD1 (5 bases). The CDR3 loop spans 14 amino acids. Germline lookup yields CDR1 SGHDT and CDR2 YYEEEE. V gave up 0 bases and J gave up 4 bases, with 7 bases separating them. Here the CDR3 DNA reads TGTGCCAGCAGCTTGGAGGGGTTCACCGGGGAGCTGTTTTTT. Its protein is CASSLEGFTGELFF.

In this sample, this clone turned up a few times. The rearrangement joins TRBV7-9 to TRBJ1-4; D gene ambiguous. This CDR3 has 14 amino acids. Trimming removed 4 bases from V and 7 bases from J, with 13 bases in between. The germline V gene has CDR1 SEHNR and CDR2 FQNEAQ (reference sequence). CDR3 nucleotides: TGTGCCAGCAGCTACTTTACCGGAGGTGAAAAACTGTTTTTT. Amino acids: CASSYFTGGEKLFF.

The V gene is TRBV25-1, the J gene TRBJ2-3, with a possible D match to TRBD1 (5 bases). The V gene's germline CDR1 is MGHDK and CDR2 SYGVNS. CDR3 size: 12 residues. Deletions cut 7 bases from V and 7 bases from J, with 12 bases between. CDR3 residues: CASTDPGHTQYF. The CDR3 DNA sequence: TGTGCCAGCACGGATCCAGGGCATACGCAGTATTTT.